The clone carrying this T cell receptor (beta chain) occurred a few times. TCRdb re-called the PCR reads with MiXCR, one entry per CDR3 protein. The sample carries approximately 25,000 distinct CDR3 sequences, 50% to 55% recorded once. Samples came from patients with localized non-small cell lung adenocarcinoma. CDR1 and CDR2 from the germline V gene are MNHNS and SASEGT. The length of the CDR3 is 16 residues. These data originate in a study of CD4 and CD8 cells across lung adenocarcinoma regions. The material sequenced was CD8+ T cells from the center of a lung tumor. V usage is TRBV6-1 and J usage is TRBJ2-1; D may be TRBD2 (7 bases). Matching the DNA end better, TRBJ2-5 makes the J call doubtful. The sequence was obtained from a male donor with lung adenocarcinoma. The CD4 and CD8 labels of this study may be unreliable. CDR3 nucleotide sequence: TGTGCCAGCAGTGACCACACAGGGAGCGGGGACGAGACCCAGTACTTC. This encodes CASSDHTGSGDETQYF.